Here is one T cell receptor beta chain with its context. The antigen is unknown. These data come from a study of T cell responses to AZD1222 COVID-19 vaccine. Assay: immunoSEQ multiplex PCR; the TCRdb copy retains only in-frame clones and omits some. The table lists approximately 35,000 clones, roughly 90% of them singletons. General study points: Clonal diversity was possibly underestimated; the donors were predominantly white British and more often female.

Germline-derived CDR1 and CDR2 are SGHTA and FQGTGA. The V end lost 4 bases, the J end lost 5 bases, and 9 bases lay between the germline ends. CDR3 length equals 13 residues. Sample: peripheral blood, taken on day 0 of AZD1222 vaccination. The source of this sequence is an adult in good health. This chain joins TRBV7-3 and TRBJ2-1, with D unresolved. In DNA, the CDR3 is TGTGCCAGCAGCTCCCTCCAAAACAATGAGCAGTTCTTC. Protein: CASSSLQNNEQFF.